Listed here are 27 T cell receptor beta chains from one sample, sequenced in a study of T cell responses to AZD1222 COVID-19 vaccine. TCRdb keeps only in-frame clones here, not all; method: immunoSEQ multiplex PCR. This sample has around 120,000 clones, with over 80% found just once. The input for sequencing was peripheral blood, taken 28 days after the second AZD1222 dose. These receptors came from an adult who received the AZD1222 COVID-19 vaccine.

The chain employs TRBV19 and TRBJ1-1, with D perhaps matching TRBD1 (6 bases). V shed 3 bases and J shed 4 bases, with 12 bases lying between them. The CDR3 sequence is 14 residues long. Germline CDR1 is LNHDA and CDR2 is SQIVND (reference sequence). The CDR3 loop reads CASSIDRISTEAFF. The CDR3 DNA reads TGTGCCAGTAGTATCGACAGGATAAGCACTGAAGCTTTCTTT.

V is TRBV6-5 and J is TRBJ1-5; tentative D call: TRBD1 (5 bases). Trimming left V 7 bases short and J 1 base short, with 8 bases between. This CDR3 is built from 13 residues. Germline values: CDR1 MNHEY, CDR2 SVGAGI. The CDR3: CASTGGSNQPQHF. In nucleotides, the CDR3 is TGTGCCAGCACGGGGGGGAGCAATCAGCCCCAGCATTTT.

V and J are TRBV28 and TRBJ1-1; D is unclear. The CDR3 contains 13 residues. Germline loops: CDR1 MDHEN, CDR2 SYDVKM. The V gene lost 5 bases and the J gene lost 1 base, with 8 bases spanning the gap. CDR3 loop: CASSPPGNTEAFF. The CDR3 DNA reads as TGTGCCAGCAGTCCCCCGGGGAACACTGAAGCTTTCTTT.

CDR3 DNA sequence: TGCGCCAGCAGCTTGGCCCACGGGGATGGCTACACCTTC. Translating gives CASSLAHGDGYTF. The rearrangement uses TRBV5-1 and TRBJ1-2; D remains ambiguous. Trimming left V 0 bases short and J 6 bases short, with 9 bases between. The CDR3 length is 13 residues. Germline lookup yields CDR1 SGHRS and CDR2 YFSETQ.

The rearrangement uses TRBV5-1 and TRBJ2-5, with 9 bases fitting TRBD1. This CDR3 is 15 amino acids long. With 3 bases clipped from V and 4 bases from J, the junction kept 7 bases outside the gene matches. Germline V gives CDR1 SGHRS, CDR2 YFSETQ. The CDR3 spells CASSSGQGGVETQYF. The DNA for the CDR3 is TGCGCCAGCAGCTCGGGACAGGGAGGAGTAGAGACCCAGTACTTC.

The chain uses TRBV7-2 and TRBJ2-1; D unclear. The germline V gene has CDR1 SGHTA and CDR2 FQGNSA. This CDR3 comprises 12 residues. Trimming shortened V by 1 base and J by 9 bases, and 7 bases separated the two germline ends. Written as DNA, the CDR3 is TGTGCCAGCAGCTTAGGGACGGTTGAGCAGTTCTTC. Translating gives CASSLGTVEQFF.

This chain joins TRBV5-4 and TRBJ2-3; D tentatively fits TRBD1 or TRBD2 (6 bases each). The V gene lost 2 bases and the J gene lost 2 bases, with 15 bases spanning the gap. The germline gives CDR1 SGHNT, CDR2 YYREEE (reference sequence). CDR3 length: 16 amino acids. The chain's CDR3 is CASSFGGGLHTDTQYF. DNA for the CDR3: TGTGCCAGCAGCTTTGGAGGGGGGCTTCACACAGATACGCAGTATTTT.

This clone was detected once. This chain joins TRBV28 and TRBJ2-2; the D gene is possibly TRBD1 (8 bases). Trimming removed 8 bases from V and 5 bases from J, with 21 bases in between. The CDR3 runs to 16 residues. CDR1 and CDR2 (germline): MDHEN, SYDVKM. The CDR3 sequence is CASSQITGGGTGELFF. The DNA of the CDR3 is TGTGCCAGCTCCCAGATCACAGGGGGAGGGACCGGGGAGCTGTTTTTT.

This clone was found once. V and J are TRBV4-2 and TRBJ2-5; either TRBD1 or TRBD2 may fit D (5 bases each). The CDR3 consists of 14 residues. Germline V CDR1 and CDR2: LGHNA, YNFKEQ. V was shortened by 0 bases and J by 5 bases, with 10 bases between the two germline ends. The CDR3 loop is CASSQDRGGETQYF. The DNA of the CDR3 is TGTGCCAGCAGCCAAGACCGGGGCGGGGAGACCCAGTACTTC.

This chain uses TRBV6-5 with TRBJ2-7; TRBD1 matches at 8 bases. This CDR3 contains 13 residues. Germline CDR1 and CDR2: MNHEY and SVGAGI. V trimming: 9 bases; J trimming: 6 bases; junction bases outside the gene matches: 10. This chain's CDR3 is CASRGQGLTEQYF. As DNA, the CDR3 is TGTGCCAGTCGAGGACAGGGACTCACCGAGCAGTACTTC.

Here the CDR3 reads CASSLMGSLSNSPLHF. CDR3 nucleotides: TGCGCCAGCAGCTTGATGGGGAGTCTCTCCAATTCACCCCTCCACTTT. The genes are TRBV5-1 and TRBJ1-6; no reliable D call. With 1 base removed from V and 7 bases from J, the gap between germline ends came to 15 bases. Germline V CDR1 and CDR2: SGHRS, YFSETQ. This CDR3 has 16 residues.

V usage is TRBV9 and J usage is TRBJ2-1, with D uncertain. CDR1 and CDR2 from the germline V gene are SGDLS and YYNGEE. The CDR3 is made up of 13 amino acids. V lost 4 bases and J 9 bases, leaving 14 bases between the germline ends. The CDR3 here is CASSPRVPSEQFF. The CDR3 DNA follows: TGTGCCAGCAGCCCCCGGGTTCCTAGTGAGCAGTTCTTC.

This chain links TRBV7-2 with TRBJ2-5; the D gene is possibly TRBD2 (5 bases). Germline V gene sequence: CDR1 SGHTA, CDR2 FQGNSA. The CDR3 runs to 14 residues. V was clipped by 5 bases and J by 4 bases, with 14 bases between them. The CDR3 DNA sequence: TGTGCCAGCAGCCTCGCGGGCGCTGGAGAGACCCAGTACTTC. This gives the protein CASSLAGAGETQYF.

For the CDR3, the DNA is TGTGCCAGCAGCAGCCAAGGGGTAGACACGCATGGTAGTCAGCCCCAGCATTTT. Its protein product is CASSSQGVDTHGSQPQHF. The V and J genes are TRBV21-1 and TRBJ1-5; TRBD1 reflects the table's D call only, with no check against the DNA. TRBV21-1 is assigned pseudogene status. CDR3 size: 18 residues.

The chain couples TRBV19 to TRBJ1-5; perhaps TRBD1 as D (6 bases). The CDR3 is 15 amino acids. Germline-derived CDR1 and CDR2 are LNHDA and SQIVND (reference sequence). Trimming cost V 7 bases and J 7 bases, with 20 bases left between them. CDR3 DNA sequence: TGTGCCAGTACCAAGTGGAGTACAGGGAACCAGCCCCAGCATTTT. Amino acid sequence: CASTKWSTGNQPQHF.

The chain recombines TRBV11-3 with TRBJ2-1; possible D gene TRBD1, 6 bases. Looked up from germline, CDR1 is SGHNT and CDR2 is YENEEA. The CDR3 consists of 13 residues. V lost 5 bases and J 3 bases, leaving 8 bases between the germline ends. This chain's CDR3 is CASSEDSYNEQFF. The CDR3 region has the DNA TGTGCCAGCAGCGAGGACAGCTACAATGAGCAGTTCTTC.

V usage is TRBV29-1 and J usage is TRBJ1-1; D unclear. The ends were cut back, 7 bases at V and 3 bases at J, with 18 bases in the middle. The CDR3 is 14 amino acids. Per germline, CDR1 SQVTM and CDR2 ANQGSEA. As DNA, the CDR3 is TGCAGCGCCGTGATAGGGTCCGGGTACACTGAAGCTTTCTTT. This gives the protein CSAVIGSGYTEAFF.

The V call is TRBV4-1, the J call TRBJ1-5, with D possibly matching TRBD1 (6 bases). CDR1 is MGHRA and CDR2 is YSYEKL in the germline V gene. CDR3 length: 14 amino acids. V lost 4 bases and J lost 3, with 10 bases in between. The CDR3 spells CASSRGQNNQPQHF. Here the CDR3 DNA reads TGCGCCAGCAGCCGAGGACAGAACAATCAGCCCCAGCATTTT.

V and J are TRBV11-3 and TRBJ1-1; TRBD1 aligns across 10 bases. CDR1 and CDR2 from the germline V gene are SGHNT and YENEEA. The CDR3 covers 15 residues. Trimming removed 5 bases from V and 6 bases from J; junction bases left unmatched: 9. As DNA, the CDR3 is TGTGCCAGCAGCCTCACGGGACAGGGGATCTCTGAAGCTTTCTTT. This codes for CASSLTGQGISEAFF.

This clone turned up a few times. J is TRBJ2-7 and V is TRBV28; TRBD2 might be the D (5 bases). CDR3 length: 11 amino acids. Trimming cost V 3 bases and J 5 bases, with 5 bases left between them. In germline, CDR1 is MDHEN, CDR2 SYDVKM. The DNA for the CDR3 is TGTGCCAGCAGTTTGGGAGACGAGCAGTACTTC. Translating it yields CASSLGDEQYF.

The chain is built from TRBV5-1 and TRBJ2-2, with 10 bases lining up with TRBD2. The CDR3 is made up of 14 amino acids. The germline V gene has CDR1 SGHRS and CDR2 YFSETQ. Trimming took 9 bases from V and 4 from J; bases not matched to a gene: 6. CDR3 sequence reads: CATKTSGVTGELFF. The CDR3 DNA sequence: TGCGCCACCAAAACTAGCGGGGTCACCGGGGAGCTGTTTTTT.

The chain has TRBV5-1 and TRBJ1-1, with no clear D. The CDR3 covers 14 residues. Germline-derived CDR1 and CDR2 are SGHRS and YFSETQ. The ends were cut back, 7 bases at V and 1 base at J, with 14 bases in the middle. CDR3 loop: CASRLGEENTEAFF. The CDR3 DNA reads TGCGCCAGCCGGCTTGGGGAGGAGAACACTGAAGCTTTCTTT.

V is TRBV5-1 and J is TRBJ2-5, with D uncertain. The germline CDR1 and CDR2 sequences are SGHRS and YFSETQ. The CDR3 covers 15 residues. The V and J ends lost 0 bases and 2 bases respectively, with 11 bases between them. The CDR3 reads CASSLALLGQETQYF. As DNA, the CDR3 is TGCGCCAGCAGCTTGGCCCTCCTAGGACAAGAGACCCAGTACTTC. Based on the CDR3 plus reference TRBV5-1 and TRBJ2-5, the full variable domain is KAGVTQTPRYLIKTRGQQVTLSCSPISGHRSVSWYQQTPGQGLQFLFEYFSETQRNKGNFPGRFSGRQFSNSRSEMNVSTLELGDSALYLCASSLALLGQETQYFGPGTRLLVL.

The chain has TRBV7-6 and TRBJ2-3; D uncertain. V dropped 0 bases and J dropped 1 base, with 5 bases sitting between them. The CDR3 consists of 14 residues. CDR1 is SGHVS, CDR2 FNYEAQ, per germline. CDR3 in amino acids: CASSLAIRTDTQYF. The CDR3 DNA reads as TGTGCCAGCAGCTTAGCGATTCGCACAGATACGCAGTATTTT. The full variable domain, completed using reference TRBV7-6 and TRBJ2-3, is GAGVSQSPRYKVTKRGQDVALRCDPISGHVSLYWYRQALGQGPEFLTYFNYEAQQDKSGLPNDRFSAERPEGSISTLTIQRTEQRDSAMYRCASSLAIRTDTQYFGPGTRLTVL.

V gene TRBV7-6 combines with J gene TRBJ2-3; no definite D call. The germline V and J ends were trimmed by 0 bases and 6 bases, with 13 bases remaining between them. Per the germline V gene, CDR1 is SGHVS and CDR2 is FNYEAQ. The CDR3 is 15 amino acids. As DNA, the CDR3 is TGTGCCAGCAGCTTAGCCAGCTTGGGGTGGGATACGCAGTATTTT. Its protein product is CASSLASLGWDTQYF.

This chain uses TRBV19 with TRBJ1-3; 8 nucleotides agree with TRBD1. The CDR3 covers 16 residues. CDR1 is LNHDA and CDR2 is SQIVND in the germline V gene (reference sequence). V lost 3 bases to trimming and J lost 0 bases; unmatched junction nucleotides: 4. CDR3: CASSIGTGSSGNTIYF. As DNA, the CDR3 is TGTGCCAGTAGTATCGGGACAGGCAGCTCTGGAAACACCATATATTTT.

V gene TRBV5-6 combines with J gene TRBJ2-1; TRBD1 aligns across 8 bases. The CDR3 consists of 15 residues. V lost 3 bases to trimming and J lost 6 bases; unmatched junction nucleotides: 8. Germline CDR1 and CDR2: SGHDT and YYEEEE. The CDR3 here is CASSWAGGRGNEQFF. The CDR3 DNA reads TGTGCCAGCAGCTGGGCAGGGGGCCGGGGCAATGAGCAGTTCTTC.